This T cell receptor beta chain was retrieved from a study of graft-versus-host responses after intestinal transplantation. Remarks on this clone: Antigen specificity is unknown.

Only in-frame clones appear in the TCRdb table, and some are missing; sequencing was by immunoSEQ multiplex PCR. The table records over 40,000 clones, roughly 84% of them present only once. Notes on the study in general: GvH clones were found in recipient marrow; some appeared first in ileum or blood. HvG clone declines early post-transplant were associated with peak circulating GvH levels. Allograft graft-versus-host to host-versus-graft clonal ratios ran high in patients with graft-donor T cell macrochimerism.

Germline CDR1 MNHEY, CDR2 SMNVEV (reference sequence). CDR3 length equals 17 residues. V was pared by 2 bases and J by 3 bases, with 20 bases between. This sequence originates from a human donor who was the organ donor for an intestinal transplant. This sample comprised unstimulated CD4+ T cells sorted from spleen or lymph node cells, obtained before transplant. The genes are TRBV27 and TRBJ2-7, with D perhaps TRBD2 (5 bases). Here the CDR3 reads CASSLKGQRLGSYEQYF. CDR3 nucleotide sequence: TGTGCCAGCAGTTTAAAAGGTCAGCGGCTCGGTAGCTACGAGCAGTACTTC.